Listed here is a single TCR beta chain. The antigen is not known. The treatment denotes: oral pan-JAK inhibitor, 5-10 mg twice daily. V gave up 2 bases and J gave up 4 bases; unmatched junction bases: 15. This CDR3 comprises 18 residues. From germline, CDR1 is SNHLY and CDR2 FYNNEI. The data stem from a study of CD8+ T cells in alopecia areata. Study at large: In an open-label trial, patients got 5 to 10 mg tofacitinib twice daily. The study, taken as a whole, reports: Persistence during tofacitinib was seen for many expanded lesional clones in scalp and blood.

Extracted RNA was reverse transcribed into cDNA, the sequencing template. Generated by immunoSEQ multiplex PCR, the TCRdb table keeps only in-frame clones and is missing some. There are approximately 200,000 clones in the sample; roughly 64% occur only once, and under 7% lies in the top ten. The clonotype was recovered from a human donor with alopecia areata. The V call is TRBV2, the J call TRBJ1-2; 8 nucleotides line up with TRBD1. Material: CD4+ T cells sorted from blood, obtained at week 24, from a patient treated with tofacitinib. CDR3 in DNA: TGTGCCAGCAGTGAACCCAGGGGGCTAACTGAAGGATCCTATGGCTACACCTTC. Its protein product is CASSEPRGLTEGSYGYTF.